This section outlines one TCR beta chain sequence together with its context. What antigen it recognizes has not been identified. No base-level quality is on record; no much larger clone is a single base apart. This sample was taken from a study of OX40 agonist ivuxolimab in advanced cancers. For context, the study as a whole: Ivuxolimab, which targeted the costimulatory receptor OX40 (CD134), was an agonistic, fully human IgG2 monoclonal antibody. Intravenous ivuxolimab was administered to patients every 2 weeks at six dose levels: 0.01, 0.1, 0.3, 1.5, 3 and 10 mg/kg. Partial responses were achieved by three dose-escalation patients, of whom one had hepatocellular carcinoma and two had cutaneous melanoma. Among the roughly 52 dose-escalation patients, 19 had hepatocellular carcinoma, around 15 melanoma, 9 renal cell carcinoma and 9 head and neck cancer. Prior anti-PD-1, anti-PD-L1 or anti-CTLA-4 therapy was permitted, and checkpoint inhibitors had been received by about 36% of dose-escalation patients. In the dose-escalation cohort, 82.7% of patients were male, and the mean age was around 60 years, with a range of about 23 to 90. The purpose of peripheral TCRbeta sequencing was to test whether ivuxolimab changed TCR sequence diversity and led to clonal T-cell expansion. The paper describes the monotherapy dose-escalation part (N ≈ 51 patients) of the phase I trial of ivuxolimab.

Study-wide conclusions, independent of this receptor: The antigen specificity of the clonally expanded peripheral T cells was not determined. At doses of 0.1 to 3.0 mg/kg, clonal expansion of both CD4+ and CD8+ T cells in blood was seen between baseline and week 6. In the 0.1-3.0 mg/kg groups, partial responders were among the patients with the lowest normalized peripheral clonal expansion, particularly in CD8+ T cells. Low levels of normalized T-cell clonal expansion were also seen in some patients who did not respond. After ivuxolimab, expanded clones were on average more numerous among CD8+ T cells than among CD4+ T cells.

Genomic DNA was extracted from sorted cells for sequencing of the TCRbeta CDR3 region. The immunoSEQ Assay was used to sequence the TCRbeta CDR3 regions. TCRdb retrieved this table from immuneACCESS and kept in-frame rearrangements only. Not all clones are present; in checked studies, unresolved V genes account for under half, and no reason is known for the remainder. Recorded for this sample are some 74,000 clones; approximately 90% of them occurred a single time. Around 0.95% of the sample belongs to the ten largest clones. The cysteine opens and the phenylalanine closes a CDR3 of 13 amino acids. The only DNA kept is the CDR3, 39 bases in frame from the first base. The germline V gene yields LGHNA for CDR1 and YSLEER for CDR2. V loses 0 bases, J loses 7 bases, and the germline ends lie 7 bases apart. The trial excluded patients who had a history of autoimmune disease or were on systemic immunosuppression. Peripheral blood for TCR sequencing was collected from all dose cohorts at baseline, on cycle 4 day 1, and on cycle 7 day 1. Samples came from an open-label, multicenter, first-in-human phase I dose-escalation trial of ivuxolimab. Adults with locally advanced or metastatic melanoma, renal cell, hepatocellular, or head and neck squamous cell carcinoma were enrolled in the trial. Before TCR sequencing, CD4+ and CD8+ T cells were separately sorted from peripheral blood.

The sequence derives from an adult with an advanced solid tumor such as melanoma, head and neck, liver or kidney cancer. The sequence joins TRBV4-3 to TRBJ2-1, with no confidently assigned D gene. Specimen: CD4+ or CD8+ T cells sorted from blood, collected in a trial of the OX40 agonist ivuxolimab. The encoded CDR3 is CASSQDMGNEQFF. The DNA sequence is as follows: TGCGCCAGCAGCCAAGATATGGGTAATGAGCAGTTCTTC.